The 22 T cell receptor beta chains presented below share a single source sample, sequenced in a study of technical replicates of blood from a handful of donors. The repertoire was sequenced with immunoSEQ multiplex PCR; TCRdb's copy has only in-frame clones and lacks some. The sample shows some 47,000 clones, roughly 92% of them seen only once. The sequenced material came from PBMCs. The receptors stem from a human donor in good health. Some clones in this sample may be carry-over from other donors' samples.

The chain uses TRBV6-6 and TRBJ1-4, with D tentatively TRBD1 (6 bases). With 0 bases removed from V and 8 bases from J, the gap between germline ends came to 16 bases. This CDR3 region has 16 residues. CDR1 is MNHNY and CDR2 is SVGAGI in the germline V gene (reference sequence). The CDR3 spells CASSYSMRGADEKLFF. DNA for the CDR3: TGTGCCAGCAGTTACTCGATGCGGGGGGCAGACGAAAAACTGTTTTTT.

This rearrangement joins TRBV6-5 to TRBJ1-2; a possible D gene is TRBD1 (5 bases). The V and J ends lost 5 bases and 8 bases respectively, with 18 bases between them. Germline values: CDR1 MNHEY, CDR2 SVGAGI. The CDR3 runs 14 residues. The CDR3 reads CASSPTGKRGGYTF. The CDR3 bases are TGTGCCAGCAGTCCCACAGGAAAACGAGGAGGCTACACCTTC.

The rearrangement uses TRBV7-2 and TRBJ2-3; D is possibly TRBD2 (6 bases). This CDR3 spans 15 amino acids. Trimming removed 2 bases at V and 2 bases at J, with 11 bases between. Germline CDR1 reads SGHTA; CDR2 reads FQGNSA. This chain's CDR3 is CASSLWGGDTDTQYF. In DNA, the CDR3 is TGTGCCAGCAGCTTATGGGGCGGGGACACAGATACGCAGTATTTT.

This chain joins TRBV6-5 and TRBJ2-2; 15 bases map to TRBD2. V lost 6 bases to trimming and J lost 4 bases; unmatched junction nucleotides: 0. This CDR3 has 15 amino acids. Germline V CDR1 and CDR2: MNHEY, SVGAGI. CDR3 region: CASRGLAGGTGELFF. The CDR3 DNA sequence: TGTGCCAGCAGGGGACTAGCGGGGGGCACCGGGGAGCTGTTTTTT.

This sequence joins TRBV19 and TRBJ1-2; D unclear. The CDR3 runs 15 residues. Looked up from germline, CDR1 is LNHDA and CDR2 is SQIVND (reference sequence). The V end lost 4 bases, the J end lost 4 bases, and 16 bases lay between the germline ends. The CDR3 region is CASSTREGYFYGYTF. The CDR3 nucleotides are TGTGCCAGTAGTACCCGGGAAGGGTACTTCTATGGCTACACCTTC.

The genes are TRBV5-1 and TRBJ2-2, with unresolved D. This CDR3 has 12 amino acids. The V end was cut by 7 bases, the J end by 7 bases, with 11 bases between. The V gene's germline CDR1 is SGHRS and CDR2 YFSETQ. CDR3 coding DNA: TGCGCCAGCTACCTTACGGGCGGGGAGCTGTTTTTT. Translated, it gives CASYLTGGELFF.

CDR3 region: CASSRGGAGSYNEQFF. CDR3 DNA: TGTGCCAGCAGCCGTGGGGGGGCGGGTTCCTACAATGAGCAGTTCTTC. The V call is TRBV5-4, the J call TRBJ2-1; maybe TRBD2 (7 bases). This CDR3 contains 16 residues. The germline V and J ends were trimmed by 4 bases and 1 base, with 15 bases remaining between them. Germline-derived CDR1 and CDR2 are SGHNT and YYREEE (reference sequence).

This clone was counted only a few times. V and J are TRBV30 and TRBJ1-2; D is uncertain. The CDR3 runs to 11 residues. V lost 1 base, J lost 7 bases, and 7 bases lay in between. Germline assignment: CDR1 GTSNPN and CDR2 SVGIG (reference sequence). CDR3 residues: CAWSARVGYTF. CDR3 in DNA: TGTGCCTGGAGTGCACGGGTTGGCTACACCTTC. Full variable domain (remainder filled in from reference TRBV30 and TRBJ1-2): SQTIHQWPATLVQPVGSPLSLECTVEGTSNPNLYWYRQAAGRGLQLLFYSVGIGQISSEVPQNLSASRPQDRQFILSSKKLLLSDSGFYLCAWSARVGYTFGSGTRLTVV.

This rearrangement joins TRBV19 to TRBJ1-4; 9 bases match TRBD1. The CDR3 length is 14 residues. The J segment lost 8 bases and the V segment lost 7 bases, leaving 8 bases of the junction unmatched. Germline-derived CDR1 and CDR2 are LNHDA and SQIVND (reference sequence). CDR3 nucleotide sequence: TGTGCCAGTAACCCGACAGGGGGGTCGGAAAAACTGTTTTTT. Its translation is CASNPTGGSEKLFF.

This chain joins TRBV28 and TRBJ2-5; 8 positions match TRBD2. The V gene end was trimmed by 8 bases and the J gene end by 3 bases; junction bases not matched to a gene: 5. Germline V gene data show CDR1 as MDHEN and CDR2 as SYDVKM. This CDR3 region has 13 residues. The CDR3 protein is CASAPGREETQYF. The DNA of the CDR3 is TGTGCCAGCGCACCCGGGAGGGAAGAGACCCAGTACTTC. Looking up the rest from reference TRBV28 and TRBJ2-5 gives the full variable domain: DVKVTQSSRYLVKRTGEKVFLECVQDMDHENMFWYRQDPGLGLRLIYFSYDVKMKEKGDIPEGYSVSREKKERFSLILESASTNQTSMYLCASAPGREETQYFGPGTRLLVL.

The chain has TRBV5-3 and TRBJ2-1; 12 positions match TRBD2. TRBV5-3 is an open reading frame, and its role is uncertain. The V and J ends lost 10 bases and 7 bases, in that order; junction bases with no gene match: 6. This CDR3 contains 13 residues. The CDR3 protein is CAERTSGRNEQFF. In DNA, the CDR3 is TGTGCCGAAAGAACTAGCGGGAGGAATGAGCAGTTCTTC.

The chain combines TRBV29-1 with TRBJ2-7; D ambiguous. Trimming took off 7 bases at V and 2 bases at J, with 9 bases between the two ends. CDR1 and CDR2 (germline): SQVTM, ANQGSEA. CDR3 length: 11 residues. CDR3 DNA: TGCAGCGCGTACGGTACCTACGAGCAGTACTTC. This encodes CSAYGTYEQYF.

The CDR3 here is CASSRGASYGYTF. The CDR3 DNA reads TGCGCCAGCAGCCGGGGGGCCTCCTATGGCTACACCTTC. The chain joins TRBV10-2 to TRBJ1-2; perhaps TRBD1 as D (6 bases). Per the germline V gene, CDR1 is WSHSY and CDR2 is SAAADI. Trimming pared 6 bases from V and 4 bases from J, leaving 12 bases between. The CDR3 contains 13 residues.

This clone was counted a few times. The V gene is TRBV15, the J gene TRBJ2-7; 9 bases match TRBD2. This CDR3 contains 17 residues. J lost 6 bases, V lost 2 bases, and 14 bases had no gene match. Germline values: CDR1 LNHNV, CDR2 YYDKDF (reference sequence). The chain's CDR3 is CATSRRVGREGPAEQYF. In DNA form, the CDR3 reads TGTGCCACCAGCAGAAGAGTTGGGCGGGAGGGCCCCGCCGAGCAGTACTTC.

The V call is TRBV4-1, the J call TRBJ2-7, with D possibly being TRBD1 (6 bases). Trimming cost V 0 bases and J 6 bases, with 18 bases left between them. Germline V gene sequence: CDR1 MGHRA, CDR2 YSYEKL. This CDR3 has 16 residues. The CDR3 protein is CASSQDLLGTSGEQYF. The CDR3 DNA reads as TGCGCCAGCAGCCAAGATCTCTTGGGGACATCGGGCGAGCAGTACTTC.

The genes are TRBV6-5 and TRBJ2-5, with 7 bases that match TRBD2. The germline CDR1 and CDR2 sequences are MNHEY and SVGAGI. The junction had 6 bases not matched to a gene; V was cut back by 6 bases and J by 5 bases. The CDR3 totals 13 residues. The CDR3 here is CASRVSGFETQYF. The CDR3 DNA is TGTGCCAGCAGGGTTAGCGGGTTTGAGACCCAGTACTTC.

The sample holds one count of this clone. The chain is built from TRBV15 and TRBJ2-3; possible D gene TRBD2, 6 bases. CDR3 length: 14 residues. Per germline, CDR1 LNHNV and CDR2 YYDKDF (reference sequence). With 4 bases removed from V and 14 bases from J, the gap between germline ends came to 22 bases. The CDR3, as DNA: TGTGCCACCAGCACCCCCCAGCTAGGCGGGGATCGGTATTTT. It translates to CATSTPQLGGDRYF.

This clone was counted once. This sequence joins TRBV13 and TRBJ2-5, with 9 bases that match TRBD2. This CDR3 spans 19 amino acids. The germline V gene has CDR1 PRHDT and CDR2 FYEKMQ (reference sequence). With 1 base clipped from V and 4 bases from J, the junction kept 16 bases outside the gene matches. Here the CDR3 DNA reads TGTGCCAGCAGCTTAGCGGTTATTTCTAGCGGGGCGCGTAGAGAGACCCAGTACTTC. Translation: CASSLAVISSGARRETQYF.

The gene calls are TRBV5-1 and TRBJ1-4, with D uncertain. The CDR3 is 12 residues long. The germline V and J ends were trimmed by 4 bases and 4 bases, with 5 bases remaining between them. Per germline, CDR1 SGHRS and CDR2 YFSETQ. The CDR3 loop is CASSVNNEKLFF. As DNA, the CDR3 is TGCGCCAGCAGCGTCAATAATGAAAAACTGTTTTTT.

This chain uses TRBV11-2 with TRBJ2-7; D is unresolved. There are 15 residues in the CDR3. V shed 5 bases and J shed 7 bases, with 21 bases lying between them. Germline V gene data show CDR1 as SGHAT and CDR2 as FQNNGV. The CDR3 coding sequence is TGTGCCAGCAGCAACCCCACAGACCGCCCTCGAGAGCAGTACTTC. Translated, it gives CASSNPTDRPREQYF.

This chain links TRBV5-8 with TRBJ1-6, with 8 nucleotides matching TRBD1. V lost 5 bases, J lost 9 bases, and 7 bases stayed unmatched. CDR1 SGHTS and CDR2 YDEGEE come from the germline V gene. This CDR3 is 14 amino acids long. For the CDR3, the DNA is TGTGCCAGCAGGACCCAGGGGGCAGGTTCACCCCTCCACTTT. Translating it yields CASRTQGAGSPLHF.

The chain couples TRBV5-1 to TRBJ2-5; D might be TRBD2 (5 bases). The CDR3 has 12 amino acids. Germline V CDR1 and CDR2: SGHRS, YFSETQ. V was clipped by 4 bases and J by 4 bases, with 8 bases between them. The CDR3 DNA sequence: TGCGCCAGCAGCAGCGGAGTAGAGACCCAGTACTTC. This codes for CASSSGVETQYF.